The clone carrying this TCR beta chain occurred once. Its specificity is not known. Repertoires were generated with immunoSEQ multiplex PCR, while TCRdb's copy carries only in-frame clones and drops some. The sample comprises tens of thousands of clones, 93% of which are singletons, and around 2.5% rests with the top ten. Specified time point: newly diagnosed, previously untreated cHL patient sample. PBMCs from patients with newly diagnosed, untreated classical Hodgkin lymphoma served as a comparison group for the relapsed/refractory trial patients. This specimen belongs to a study of PD-1 blockade in classical Hodgkin lymphoma. Whole-study findings and limits: In newly diagnosed patients, baseline TCR diversity was reportedly below that of healthy donors.

This TCR came from a human donor with classical Hodgkin lymphoma. Sequencing input: peripheral blood mononuclear cells (PBMCs).

The CDR3 sequence is CASSSKRKNTEAFF. The CDR3, as DNA: TGTGCCAGCAGTTCGAAACGGAAGAACACTGAAGCTTTCTTT. The V and J genes are TRBV7-9 and TRBJ1-1, with D unresolved. V was pared by 6 bases and J by 1 base, with 12 bases between. There are 14 residues in the CDR3. Germline V lookup: CDR1 SEHNR, CDR2 FQNEAQ (reference sequence). Full variable domain (rest looked up from reference TRBV7-9 and TRBJ1-1): DTGVSQNPRHKITKRGQNVTFRCDPISEHNRLYWYRQTLGQGPEFLTYFQNEAQLEKSRLLSDRFSAERPKGSFSTLEIQRTEQGDSAMYLCASSSKRKNTEAFFGQGTRLTVV.